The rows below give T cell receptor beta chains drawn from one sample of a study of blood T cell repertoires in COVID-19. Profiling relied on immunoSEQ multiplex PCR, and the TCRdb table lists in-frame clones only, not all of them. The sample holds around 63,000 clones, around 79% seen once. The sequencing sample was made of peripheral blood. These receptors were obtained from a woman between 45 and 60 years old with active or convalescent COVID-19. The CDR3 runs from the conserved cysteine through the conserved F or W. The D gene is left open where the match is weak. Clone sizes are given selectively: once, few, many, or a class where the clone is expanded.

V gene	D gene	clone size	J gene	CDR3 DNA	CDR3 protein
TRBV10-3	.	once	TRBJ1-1	TGTGCCATCAGCAAAACGGGGGATGAAGCTTTCTTT	CAISKTGDEAFF
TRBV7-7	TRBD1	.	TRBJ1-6	TGTGCCAGCAGCTTAAAGACAGGGAACTTTAAATTCACCCCTCACTTT	CASSLKTGNFKFTPHF
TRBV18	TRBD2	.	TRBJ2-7	TGTGCCAGCTCACCACTAAATCGGCTAGCGGGAGGGGGTCAACTCTCGGGAGAGCAGTACTTC	CASSPLNRLAGGGQLSGEQYF
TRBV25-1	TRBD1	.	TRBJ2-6	TGTGCCAGCAGTACAGGGGTAACTGGGGCCAACGTCCTGACTTTC	CASSTGVTGANVLTF
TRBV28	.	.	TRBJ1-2	TGTGCCAGCAGTGCCGGGGGGCCCCCCCTACTCACGAATGGCTACACCTTC	CASSAGGPPLLTNGYTF
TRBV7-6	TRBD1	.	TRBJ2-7	TGTGCCAGCAGCCATGGACAGGGATACGAGCAATACTTC	CASSHGQGYEQYF
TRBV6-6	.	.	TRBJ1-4	TGTGCCAGCAGTTCTCACATGGATGAAAAACTGTTTTTT	CASSSHMDEKLFF
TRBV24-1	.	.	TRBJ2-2	TGTGCCACCAGTGACCTATCTCGAGAAACCGGGGAGCTGTTTTTT	CATSDLSRETGELFF
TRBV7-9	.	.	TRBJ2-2	TGTGCCAGCAGCTTAGTCGGGGGATTCACCGGGGAGCTGTTTTTT	CASSLVGGFTGELFF
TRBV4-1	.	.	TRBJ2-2	TGCGCCAGCAGCCAAGACGAGCCCACCGGGGAGCTGTTTTTT	CASSQDEPTGELFF